This note documents a single T cell receptor (beta chain) sequence. This record belongs to a study of cytomegalovirus exposure and HLA in healthy donors. PCR involved 60 Vbeta and 13 Jbeta primers. Sequencing used immunoSEQ multiplex PCR; TCRdb keeps in-frame clones, though not all of them. This table holds hundreds of thousands of clones, approximately 90% found once. The clonotype comes from a woman between 18 and 29 years old in good health and CMV-seronegative. The sample comprised PBMCs.

The CDR3 DNA reads as TGTGCCAGCAGCCTACTTCCTAACCCCGGGGTTTACGAGCAGTACTTC. This encodes CASSLLPNPGVYEQYF. The rearrangement uses TRBV7-3 and TRBJ2-7; the D gene is possibly TRBD2 (5 bases). V dropped 5 bases and J dropped 4 bases, with 21 bases sitting between them. Per germline, CDR1 SGHTA and CDR2 FQGTGA. This CDR3 spans 16 amino acids.